This TCR beta chain was retrieved from a study of molecular identifiers for immune sequencing clone quantification. The study's findings and limits: Clones above 20 RNA copies contained over 97% of effector molecules but under 1% of naive ones.

This clonotype was counted once. Its antigen remains unknown. Trimming took off 4 bases at V and 7 bases at J, with 13 bases between the two ends. Germline V CDR1 and CDR2: DFQATT, SNEGSKA (reference sequence). The CDR3 consists of 12 residues. Previously described methods with listed TCR primers produced the bulk TCR libraries. TCRdb re-called the PCR reads through MiXCR, storing one row per CDR3 protein. The sample contains about 630,000 distinct CDR3 sequences, 25% of which appear only once. The naive CD8 libraries originated from between roughly 18,000 and 1,000,000 sorted cells and drew on 10%, 30% or 50% RNA. Naive CD8 T cells underwent sorting with the CD8+CD4-CCR7+CD45RA+ definition.

This clonotype originated in a human donor in good health. Some libraries in this study had Jurkat cell RNA spiked in. This sequence joins TRBV20-1 and TRBJ1-1; no clear D gene. The specimen sequenced was naive CD8+ T cells from blood, with Jurkat cell RNA spiked in. Described subset: FACS-sorted CD8+CD4-CCR7+CD45RA+ naive T cells. This chain's CDR3 is CSATDGLNEAFF. Written as DNA, the CDR3 is TGCAGTGCTACCGACGGACTGAATGAAGCTTTCTTT.